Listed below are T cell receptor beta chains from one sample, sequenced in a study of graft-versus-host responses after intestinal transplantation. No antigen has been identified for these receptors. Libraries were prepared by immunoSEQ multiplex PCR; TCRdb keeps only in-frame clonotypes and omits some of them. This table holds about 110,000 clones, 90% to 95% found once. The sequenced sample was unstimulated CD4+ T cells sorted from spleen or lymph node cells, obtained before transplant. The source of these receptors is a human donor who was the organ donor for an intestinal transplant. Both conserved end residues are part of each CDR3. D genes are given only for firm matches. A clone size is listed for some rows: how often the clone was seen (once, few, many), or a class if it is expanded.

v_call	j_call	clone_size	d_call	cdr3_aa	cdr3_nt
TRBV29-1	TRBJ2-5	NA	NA	CSVEGQETQYF	TGCAGCGTTGAAGGTCAAGAGACCCAGTACTTC
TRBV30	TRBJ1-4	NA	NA	CAWSVGGAGEKLFF	TGTGCCTGGAGTGTCGGGGGCGCGGGTGAAAAACTGTTTTTT
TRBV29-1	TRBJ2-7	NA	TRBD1	CSVGQGQGSYEQYF	TGCAGCGTTGGACAGGGACAGGGGTCCTACGAGCAGTACTTC
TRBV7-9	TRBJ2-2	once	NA	CASSKFATARSNTGELFF	TGTGCCAGCAGCAAATTCGCTACAGCCAGGTCGAACACCGGGGAGCTGTTTTTT
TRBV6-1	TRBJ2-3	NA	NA	CASSDPTTHTDTQYF	TGTGCCAGCAGTGACCCGACCACCCACACAGATACGCAGTATTTT
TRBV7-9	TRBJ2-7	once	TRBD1	CASSPRTGWGYEQYF	TGTGCCAGCAGCCCAAGGACAGGTTGGGGCTACGAGCAGTACTTC
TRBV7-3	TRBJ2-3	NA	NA	CASSLRGQKTDTQYF	TGTGCCAGCAGCTTAAGAGGCCAGAAGACAGATACGCAGTATTTT
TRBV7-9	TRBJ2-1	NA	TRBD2	CASSFSGSYYNEQFF	TGTGCCAGCAGCTTTAGCGGGAGTTACTACAATGAGCAGTTCTTC
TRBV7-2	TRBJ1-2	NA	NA	CASSPEGKSVGYTF	TGTGCCAGCAGCCCGGAGGGCAAATCCGTGGGCTACACCTTC
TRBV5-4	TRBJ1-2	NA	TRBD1	CASSPDRTGYGYTF	TGTGCCAGCAGCCCGGACCGGACAGGGTATGGCTACACCTTC
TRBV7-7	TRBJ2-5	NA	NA	CASSRRGETQYF	TGTGCCAGCAGCCGGCGGGGTGAGACCCAGTACTTC
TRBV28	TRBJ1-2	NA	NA	CASSLSTPGRGYTF	TGTGCCAGCAGTTTATCTACCCCGGGACGAGGCTACACCTTC
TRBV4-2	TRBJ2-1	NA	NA	CASSQGGVIDEQFF	TGTGCCAGCAGCCAAGGAGGAGTAATCGATGAGCAGTTCTTC
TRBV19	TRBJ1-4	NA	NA	CASSATATNEKLFF	TGTGCCAGTAGTGCAACTGCAACTAATGAAAAACTGTTTTTT
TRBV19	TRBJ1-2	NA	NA	CASSRTEANYGYTF	TGTGCCAGTAGCCGGACGGAAGCTAACTATGGCTACACCTTC
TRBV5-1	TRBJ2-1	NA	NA	CASIPGPSSYNEQFF	TGCGCCAGCATACCCGGGCCCAGCTCCTACAATGAGCAGTTCTTC
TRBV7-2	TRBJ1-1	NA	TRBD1	CASRKQGAQTEAFF	TGTGCCAGCAGGAAACAGGGGGCGCAGACTGAAGCTTTCTTT
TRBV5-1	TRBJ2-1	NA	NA	CASSFKEIYNEQFF	TGCGCCAGCAGCTTCAAGGAGATCTACAATGAGCAGTTCTTC
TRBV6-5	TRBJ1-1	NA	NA	CASSYSTRVAEAFF	TGTGCCAGCAGTTACTCGACCAGGGTCGCTGAAGCTTTCTTT
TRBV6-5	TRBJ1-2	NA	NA	CASSYSGTPGGYTF	TGTGCCAGCAGTTACTCCGGCACGCCGGGAGGCTACACCTTC
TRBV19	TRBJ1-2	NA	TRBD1	CASTHIGQGAYGYTF	TGTGCCAGTACTCACATCGGACAGGGGGCCTATGGCTACACCTTC
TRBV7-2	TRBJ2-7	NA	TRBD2	CASSSSSGSSYEQYF	TGTGCCAGCAGCTCTTCTAGCGGAAGCTCCTACGAGCAGTACTTC
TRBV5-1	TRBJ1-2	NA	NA	CASREDSANYGYTF	TGCGCCAGCAGGGAGGACAGTGCTAACTATGGCTACACCTTC
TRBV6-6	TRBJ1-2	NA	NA	CASSTLNYGYTF	TGTGCCAGCAGTACACTTAACTATGGCTACACCTTC
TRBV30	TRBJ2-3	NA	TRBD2	CAWTYGGAPLTDTQYF	TGTGCCTGGACCTACGGGGGGGCCCCCCTCACAGATACGCAGTATTTT
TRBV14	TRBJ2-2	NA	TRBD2	CASSTLAVNTGELFF	TGTGCCAGCAGCACTCTAGCGGTGAACACCGGGGAGCTGTTTTTT
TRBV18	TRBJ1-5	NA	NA	CASSWTRSHQPQHF	TGTGCCAGCTCCTGGACACGATCCCATCAGCCCCAGCATTTT
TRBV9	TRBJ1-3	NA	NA	CASQRGGSGNTIYF	TGTGCCAGCCAGAGGGGAGGCTCTGGAAACACCATATATTTT
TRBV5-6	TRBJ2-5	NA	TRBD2	CASSRTSGSRETQYF	TGTGCCAGCAGTAGGACTAGCGGGAGTAGGGAGACCCAGTACTTC
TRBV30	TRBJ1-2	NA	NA	CAWSVKTTGTFYGYTF	TGTGCCTGGAGTGTTAAAACTACGGGCACTTTTTATGGCTACACCTTC
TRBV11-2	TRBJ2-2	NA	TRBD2	CASSLGLAELTGELFF	TGTGCCAGCAGCTTGGGACTAGCGGAGCTCACCGGGGAGCTGTTTTTT
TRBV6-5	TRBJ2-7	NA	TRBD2	CASSFGLADYEQYF	TGTGCCAGCAGTTTCGGACTAGCGGACTACGAGCAGTACTTC
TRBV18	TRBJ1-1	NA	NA	CASSPLEGFDTEAFF	TGTGCCAGCTCACCACTGGAGGGGTTTGACACTGAAGCTTTCTTT
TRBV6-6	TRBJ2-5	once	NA	CASARDSQEETQYF	TGTGCCAGCGCGCGGGACTCCCAGGAGGAGACCCAGTACTTC
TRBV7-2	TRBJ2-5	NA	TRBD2	CASSPGTSGTGTQYF	TGTGCCAGCAGCCCTGGGACTAGCGGGACCGGGACCCAGTACTTC
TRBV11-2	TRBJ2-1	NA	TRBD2	CASSLGLANNEQFF	TGTGCCAGCAGCTTAGGACTAGCGAACAATGAGCAGTTCTTC
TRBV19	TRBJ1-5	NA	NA	CAIGSRNSNQPQHF	TGTGCCATTGGGTCGCGGAATAGCAATCAGCCCCAGCATTTT
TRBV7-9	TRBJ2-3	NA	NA	CASSWTSTDTQYF	TGTGCCAGCAGCTGGACTAGCACAGATACGCAGTATTTT
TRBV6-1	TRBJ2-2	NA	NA	CASSVHRAGELFF	TGTGCCAGCAGTGTCCACAGGGCCGGGGAGCTGTTTTTT
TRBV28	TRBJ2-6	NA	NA	CAGRQGLGANVLTF	TGTGCCGGACGACAGGGACTGGGGGCCAACGTCCTGACTTTC
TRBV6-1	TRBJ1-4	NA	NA	CATARPGSLNELFF	TGTGCCACCGCGAGGCCAGGGAGCTTGAATGAACTGTTTTTT
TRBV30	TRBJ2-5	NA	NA	CAWSGGGMRGTQYF	TGTGCCTGGAGTGGTGGGGGAATGAGGGGGACCCAGTACTTC
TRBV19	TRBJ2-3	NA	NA	CATVGYSTDTQYF	TGTGCCACCGTAGGTTATAGCACAGATACGCAGTATTTT
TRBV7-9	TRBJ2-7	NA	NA	CASSLAGRLREEQYF	TGTGCCAGCAGCTTAGCGGGACGGCTAAGGGAGGAGCAGTACTTC
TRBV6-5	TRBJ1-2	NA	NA	CASRTGSNYGYTF	TGTGCCAGCAGAACCGGGTCGAACTATGGCTACACCTTC
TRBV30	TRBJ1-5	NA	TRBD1	CAWSGPGTGVQPQHF	TGTGCCTGGAGTGGACCCGGGACAGGGGTCCAGCCCCAGCATTTT
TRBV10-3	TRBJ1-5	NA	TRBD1	CAIRQGAHQPQHF	TGTGCCATCAGACAGGGGGCGCATCAGCCCCAGCATTTT
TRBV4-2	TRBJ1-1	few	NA	CASSQEGRNTEAFF	TGTGCCAGCAGCCAAGAGGGCAGGAACACTGAAGCTTTCTTT
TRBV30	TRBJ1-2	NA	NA	CAWTPGFGYGYTF	TGTGCCTGGACGCCGGGTTTTGGCTATGGCTACACCTTC
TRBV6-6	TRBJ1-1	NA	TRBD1	CASSWTGGYTEAFF	TGTGCCAGCAGCTGGACAGGGGGGTACACTGAAGCTTTCTTT
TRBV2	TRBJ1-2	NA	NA	CASSPRMTEKYGYTF	TGTGCCAGCAGCCCGCGTATGACAGAGAAATATGGCTACACCTTC
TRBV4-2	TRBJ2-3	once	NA	CASSGGIIDTQYF	TGTGCCAGCAGCGGCGGGATAATAGATACGCAGTATTTT
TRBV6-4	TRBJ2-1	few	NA	CASSDEAHNEQFF	TGTGCCAGCAGTGACGAAGCACACAATGAGCAGTTCTTC
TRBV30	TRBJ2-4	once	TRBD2	CAWRRGGSKNIQYF	TGTGCCTGGAGGCGGGGGGGTTCCAAAAACATTCAGTACTTC
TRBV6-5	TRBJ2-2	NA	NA	CASSALTGELFF	TGTGCCAGCAGTGCGTTGACCGGGGAGCTGTTTTTT
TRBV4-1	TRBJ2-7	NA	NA	CASSQDGQGISYEQYF	TGCGCCAGCAGCCAAGATGGCCAGGGGATCTCCTACGAGCAGTACTTC
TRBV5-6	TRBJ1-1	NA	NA	CASSLTRGFTEAFF	TGTGCCAGCAGCTTGACCAGGGGATTCACTGAAGCTTTCTTT
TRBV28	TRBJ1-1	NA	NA	CASSPPATRAEAFF	TGTGCCAGCAGTCCACCAGCTACTAGGGCTGAAGCTTTCTTT
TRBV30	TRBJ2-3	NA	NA	CAWSVQAGDTQYF	TGTGCCTGGAGTGTACAAGCGGGAGATACGCAGTATTTT
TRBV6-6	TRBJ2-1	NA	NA	CASSYGARVKVDEQFF	TGTGCCAGCAGTTACGGGGCTAGGGTGAAGGTAGATGAGCAGTTCTTC